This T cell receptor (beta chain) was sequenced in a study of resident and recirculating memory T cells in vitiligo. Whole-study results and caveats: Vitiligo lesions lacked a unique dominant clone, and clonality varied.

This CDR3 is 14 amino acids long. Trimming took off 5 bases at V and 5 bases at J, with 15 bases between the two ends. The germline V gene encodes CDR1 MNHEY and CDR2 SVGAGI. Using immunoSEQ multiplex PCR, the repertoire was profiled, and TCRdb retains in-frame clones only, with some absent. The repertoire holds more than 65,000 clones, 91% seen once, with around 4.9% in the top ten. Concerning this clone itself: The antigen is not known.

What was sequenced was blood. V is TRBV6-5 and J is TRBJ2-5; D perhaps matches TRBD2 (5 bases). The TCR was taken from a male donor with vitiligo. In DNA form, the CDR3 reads TGTGCCAGCAGTCCCTTCCCGGGGAAGGAGACCCAGTACTTC. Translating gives CASSPFPGKETQYF.